These 7 T cell receptor beta chains were all obtained from the same sample, sequenced in a study of blood T cell repertoires in COVID-19. The method was immunoSEQ multiplex PCR; TCRdb's version includes in-frame clones alone and lacks a portion of them. This repertoire shows 200,000 to 250,000 clones, 82% found once; its top ten account for 3% to 4%. The sequenced sample was PBMCs or T cells enriched from blood (not recorded which). The receptors were gathered from a woman aged 55-69 years who had recovered from COVID-19.

This chain uses TRBV19 with TRBJ1-3; D gene uncertain. The ends were cut back, 3 bases at V and 0 bases at J, with 9 bases in the middle. CDR3 length equals 15 residues. Germline-derived CDR1 and CDR2 are LNHDA and SQIVND (reference sequence). The CDR3 here is CASSMWTDSGNTIYF. The CDR3 bases are TGTGCCAGTAGTATGTGGACTGACTCTGGAAACACCATATATTTT.

This clone has just a few counts. The chain links TRBV3-1 (or the pseudogene TRBV3-2) to TRBJ1-3; no firm D call. Germline V CDR1 and CDR2: LGHDT, YNNKEL (reference sequence). The CDR3 has 18 amino acids. V dropped 0 bases and J dropped 4 bases, with 19 bases sitting between them. In DNA, the CDR3 is TGTGCCAGCAGCCAAGATGACCCCCTCGGGGATTGGGGAAACACCATATATTTT. Its protein is CASSQDDPLGDWGNTIYF.

The chain combines TRBV7-2 with TRBJ2-7; D uncertain. V lost 1 base, J lost 0 bases, and 7 bases lay in between. The germline V gene encodes CDR1 SGHTA and CDR2 FQGNSA. CDR3 length equals 14 residues. CDR3 in DNA: TGTGCCAGCAGCTTAGACAGATACTCCTACGAGCAGTACTTC. This gives the protein CASSLDRYSYEQYF.

The gene calls are TRBV7-9 and TRBJ1-5, with D perhaps matching TRBD1 (5 bases). The V end lost 5 bases, the J end lost 0 bases, and 8 bases lay between the germline ends. Germline V lookup: CDR1 SEHNR, CDR2 FQNEAQ (reference sequence). This CDR3 spans 14 amino acids. CDR3 DNA: TGTGCCAGCAGCATTCAGGGTAGCAATCAGCCCCAGCATTTT. This sequence encodes CASSIQGSNQPQHF.

This sequence joins TRBV5-1 and TRBJ1-3, with 9 bases lining up with TRBD1. The CDR3 totals 16 residues. Trimming cost V 5 bases and J 1 base; bases outside gene matches: 7. Germline V gene sequence: CDR1 SGHRS, CDR2 YFSETQ. The CDR3 nucleotides read TGCGCCAGCAGTCCACGACAGGGGGGATCTGGAAACACCATATATTTT. It codes for CASSPRQGGSGNTIYF. Full variable domain (missing parts from reference TRBV5-1 and TRBJ1-3): KAGVTQTPRYLIKTRGQQVTLSCSPISGHRSVSWYQQTPGQGLQFLFEYFSETQRNKGNFPGRFSGRQFSNSRSEMNVSTLELGDSALYLCASSPRQGGSGNTIYFGEGSWLTVV.

The rearrangement links TRBV7-8 to TRBJ1-1; D might be TRBD1 (5 bases). Trimming cost V 0 bases and J 4 bases, with 12 bases left between them. The CDR3 length is 15 residues. Germline CDR1 is SGHVS and CDR2 is FQNEAQ. Written as DNA, the CDR3 is TGTGCCAGCAGCTTAGCTAGGGGCCCGGGCACTGAAGCTTTCTTT. Residues: CASSLARGPGTEAFF.

This chain connects TRBV3-1 (or the pseudogene TRBV3-2) to TRBJ2-1; TRBD2 is a possible D gene (5 bases). CDR1 and CDR2 from the germline V gene are LGHDT and YNNKEL (reference sequence). Trimming left V 2 bases short and J 8 bases short, with 13 bases between. This CDR3 region has 14 residues. The CDR3 sequence: CASSQRATGDEQFF. In DNA form, the CDR3 reads TGTGCCAGCAGCCAAAGAGCGACCGGGGATGAGCAGTTCTTC.